The 24 T cell receptor beta chains listed next were all sequenced from one sample in a study of cytotoxic CD8 clonotypes in ibrutinib-treated CLL. Sequencing used immunoSEQ multiplex PCR; TCRdb keeps in-frame clones, though not all of them. The table shows approximately 300,000 clones, with around four fifths occurring only once. The sample here was PBMCs, taken before ibrutinib treatment. Source of these receptors: a human donor with chronic lymphocytic leukemia.

V and J are TRBV28 and TRBJ2-1, with 8 nucleotides matching TRBD2. This CDR3 contains 15 residues. Germline CDR1 reads MDHEN; CDR2 reads SYDVKM. V lost 3 bases to trimming and J lost 3 bases; unmatched junction nucleotides: 4. The CDR3 reads CASSFRREVYNEQFF. The CDR3 nucleotides read TGTGCCAGCAGTTTTCGGCGGGAGGTCTACAATGAGCAGTTCTTC.

With respect to this clone: In the same sample, other DNA sequences code for this CDR3. The CDR3 here is CASSYRDSYEQYF. DNA for the CDR3: TGTGCCAGCAGTTACAGGGACTCCTACGAGCAGTACTTC. This chain connects TRBV6-6 to TRBJ2-7; D gene uncertain. CDR1 is MNHNY, CDR2 SVGAGI, per germline (reference sequence). Trimming removed 2 bases from V and 0 bases from J, with 5 bases in between. CDR3 length: 13 amino acids.

The V call is TRBV5-1, the J call TRBJ1-2; D possibly corresponds to TRBD1 (6 bases). The CDR3 runs to 15 residues. Germline V lookup: CDR1 SGHRS, CDR2 YFSETQ. The germline V and J ends were trimmed by 3 bases and 4 bases, with 16 bases remaining between them. CDR3 in DNA: TGCGCCAGCAGCTGGGGGGACATCGGCACCTATGGCTACACCTTC. Translated: CASSWGDIGTYGYTF. Variable domain in full (rest from reference TRBV5-1 and TRBJ1-2): KAGVTQTPRYLIKTRGQQVTLSCSPISGHRSVSWYQQTPGQGLQFLFEYFSETQRNKGNFPGRFSGRQFSNSRSEMNVSTLELGDSALYLCASSWGDIGTYGYTFGSGTRLTVV.

This clone was found once. The chain is built from TRBV5-1 and TRBJ2-7, with 9 bases that match TRBD1. The trim removed 0 bases at V and 5 bases at J, leaving 3 bases unmatched. This CDR3 has 14 residues. Germline lookup yields CDR1 SGHRS and CDR2 YFSETQ. CDR3 sequence reads: CASSLGQGEDEQYF. CDR3 nucleotide sequence: TGCGCCAGCAGCTTGGGACAGGGGGAGGACGAGCAGTACTTC.

This clone was seen repeatedly, ten times or more. The chain carries TRBV6-6 and TRBJ2-5; no clear D gene. V was trimmed by 4 bases and J by 4 bases, leaving 7 bases between them. CDR3 size: 12 residues. Germline CDR1 is MNHNY and CDR2 is SVGAGI (reference sequence). The CDR3 sequence is CASSSAGETQYF. CDR3 in DNA: TGTGCCAGCAGTTCCGCAGGAGAGACCCAGTACTTC.

This chain links TRBV11-2 with TRBJ2-3, with 12 bases matching TRBD2. This CDR3 has 17 residues. CDR1 and CDR2 from the germline V gene are SGHAT and FQNNGV. With V trimmed by 5 bases and J by 4 bases, 10 bases remained unmatched. Here the CDR3 reads CASSRWALAGGSDTQYF. CDR3 nucleotide sequence: TGTGCCAGCAGCCGCTGGGCGCTAGCGGGAGGGTCAGATACGCAGTATTTT.

This clone was observed once. This chain joins TRBV11-1 and TRBJ2-3, with TRBD2 matching over 13 bases. Per the germline V gene, CDR1 is SGHAT and CDR2 is FQDESV (reference sequence). The CDR3 length is 16 residues. Trimming took 5 bases from V and 0 from J; bases not matched to a gene: 2. The CDR3 sequence is CASSVGLAGSTDTQYF. CDR3 sequence (DNA): TGTGCCAGCAGCGTGGGACTAGCGGGAAGCACAGATACGCAGTATTTT.

V is TRBV7-2 and J is TRBJ1-1, with a weak D call TRBD1 (6 bases). Looked up from germline, CDR1 is SGHTA and CDR2 is FQGNSA. V shed 5 bases and J shed 3 bases, with 16 bases lying between them. This CDR3 is built from 15 residues. DNA of the CDR3: TGTGCCAGCAGCATGGAGCAGGGGAGAGACACTGAAGCTTTCTTT. This gives the protein CASSMEQGRDTEAFF.

This clone occurred once. V gene TRBV29-1 combines with J gene TRBJ2-7; D remains unclear. The germline V and J ends were trimmed by 1 base and 0 bases, with 13 bases remaining between them. The CDR3 totals 15 residues. Germline values: CDR1 SQVTM, CDR2 ANQGSEA. In DNA, the CDR3 is TGCAGCGTTGAAGGAGGATCGTACGCCTCCTACGAGCAGTACTTC. As protein: CSVEGGSYASYEQYF.

On this clone itself: This CDR3 is also generated by other DNA sequences in the sample. The V and J genes are TRBV6-1 and TRBJ2-7; D possibly matches TRBD1 or TRBD2 (6 bases each). The V and J ends lost 2 bases and 3 bases respectively, with 17 bases between them. The CDR3 contains 16 residues. Germline CDR1 is MNHNS and CDR2 is SASEGT. The CDR3 nucleotides read TGTGCCAGCAGTGAATTAGATTGGGGGGCTGGCTACGAGCAGTACTTC. Amino acids: CASSELDWGAGYEQYF.

The genes are TRBV30 and TRBJ1-1; D call uncertain. CDR3 length: 14 amino acids. Germline V CDR1 and CDR2: GTSNPN, SVGIG (reference sequence). With 2 bases removed from V and 4 bases from J, the gap between germline ends came to 14 bases. The DNA of the CDR3 is TGTGCCTGGAGTCGCAGAGGGTTGGCCACTGAAGCTTTCTTT. Translation: CAWSRRGLATEAFF. The full variable domain, completed using reference TRBV30 and TRBJ1-1, is SQTIHQWPATLVQPVGSPLSLECTVEGTSNPNLYWYRQAAGRGLQLLFYSVGIGQISSEVPQNLSASRPQDRQFILSSKKLLLSDSGFYLCAWSRRGLATEAFFGQGTRLTVV.

This chain connects TRBV19 to TRBJ1-1; tentative D call: TRBD1 (5 bases). The V gene lost 7 bases and the J gene lost 1 base, with 10 bases spanning the gap. The V gene's germline CDR1 is LNHDA and CDR2 SQIVND (reference sequence). The CDR3 totals 13 residues. CDR3 amino acids: CASTTTANTEAFF. The DNA of the CDR3 is TGTGCCAGTACCACGACAGCGAACACTGAAGCTTTCTTT. The entire variable domain, with the rest obtained from reference TRBV19 and TRBJ1-1, is as follows: DGGITQSPKYLFRKEGQNVTLSCEQNLNHDAMYWYRQDPGQGLRLIYYSQIVNDFQKGDIAEGYSVSREKKESFPLTVTSAQKNPTAFYLCASTTTANTEAFFGQGTRLTVV.

The rearrangement uses TRBV5-4 and TRBJ2-3, with D uncertain. Germline lookup yields CDR1 SGHNT and CDR2 YYREEE (reference sequence). The CDR3 runs 14 residues. Trimming stripped 4 bases from V and 2 bases from J, with 11 bases between. CDR3 in amino acids: CASSPSLFTDTQYF. The CDR3 DNA reads as TGTGCCAGCAGCCCTTCATTATTCACAGATACGCAGTATTTT.

The genes are TRBV29-1 and TRBJ2-1; D call uncertain. This CDR3 region has 16 residues. V was clipped by 3 bases and J by 4 bases, with 19 bases between them. The germline gives CDR1 SQVTM, CDR2 ANQGSEA. The CDR3 is CSVEDPGRQRYNEQFF. DNA for the CDR3: TGCAGCGTTGAGGACCCAGGTCGCCAACGGTACAATGAGCAGTTCTTC.

This clone has just a few counts. The rearrangement links TRBV5-4 to TRBJ2-3; TRBD2 matches at 14 bases. Unmatched junction bases numbered 7, after V lost 3 bases and J lost 4 bases. The CDR3 has 17 amino acids. Germline V gene sequence: CDR1 SGHNT, CDR2 YYREEE (reference sequence). The CDR3 DNA reads TGTGCCAGCAGCTGGGGACTAGCGGGAGTTAGAGCAGATACGCAGTATTTT. It specifies CASSWGLAGVRADTQYF.

The rearrangement links TRBV18 to TRBJ2-7; D may be TRBD1 or TRBD2 (5 bases each). The CDR3 is made up of 14 amino acids. V lost 0 bases, J lost 3 bases, and 9 bases lay in between. Looked up from germline, CDR1 is KGHSH and CDR2 is LQKENI. Written as DNA, the CDR3 is TGTGCCAGCTCACCACCCGGGACCCACTACGAGCAGTACTTC. Protein product: CASSPPGTHYEQYF.

The chain carries TRBV28 and TRBJ1-2, with D possibly TRBD1 on 5 matching bases. V was cut by 1 base and J by 5 bases, with 20 bases left in between. Per germline, CDR1 MDHEN and CDR2 SYDVKM. The CDR3 totals 17 residues. CDR3 in DNA: TGTGCCAGCAGTTTATCTACCGTCAGGGCCCTTTTTTATGGCTACACCTTC. This codes for CASSLSTVRALFYGYTF.

The V and J genes are TRBV9 and TRBJ2-7, with 13 bases that match TRBD2. J gave up 6 bases and V 4 bases, and 4 bases lay outside the gene matches. This CDR3 comprises 14 residues. Germline V gives CDR1 SGDLS, CDR2 YYNGEE. The CDR3, as DNA: TGTGCCAGCAGCCCAGGGACTAGCGGGGCCGAGCAGTACTTC. Translating it yields CASSPGTSGAEQYF. Using reference TRBV9 and TRBJ2-7 for the parts outside the CDR3, the full variable domain is DSGVTQTPKHLITATGQRVTLRCSPRSGDLSVYWYQQSLDQGLQFLIQYYNGEERAKGNILERFSAQQFPDLHSELNLSSLELGDSALYFCASSPGTSGAEQYFGPGTRLTVT.

In this sample, this clone turned up a few times. The CDR3 DNA sequence: TGTGCCAGCAGTGTTTTCGGGACAGGGCTCACTGAAGCTTTCTTT. The encoded protein is CASSVFGTGLTEAFF. The chain uses TRBV2 and TRBJ1-1; 9 bases are a match to TRBD1. Trimming cost V 4 bases and J 4 bases; bases outside gene matches: 7. CDR1 is SNHLY and CDR2 is FYNNEI in the germline V gene. This CDR3 has 15 amino acids.

The genes are TRBV15 and TRBJ2-1, with 9 bases fitting TRBD2. The CDR3 is made up of 17 amino acids. CDR1 is LNHNV, CDR2 YYDKDF, per germline (reference sequence). Trimming at V came to 0 bases and at J to 7 bases, leaving 10 bases not matched to a gene. The CDR3 region is CATSRDPGTSLANEQFF. The CDR3 coding sequence is TGTGCCACCAGCAGAGATCCCGGGACTAGCTTGGCTAATGAGCAGTTCTTC.

The chain uses TRBV19 and TRBJ1-5; D gene unclear. CDR1 is LNHDA, CDR2 SQIVND, per germline (reference sequence). The V and J ends lost 0 bases and 7 bases respectively, with 7 bases between them. The CDR3 contains 13 residues. CDR3 sequence reads: CASSIDRDQPQHF. The CDR3 DNA sequence: TGTGCCAGTAGTATAGATCGCGACCAGCCCCAGCATTTT. The full variable domain, with the rest looked up from reference TRBV19 and TRBJ1-5, is DGGITQSPKYLFRKEGQNVTLSCEQNLNHDAMYWYRQDPGQGLRLIYYSQIVNDFQKGDIAEGYSVSREKKESFPLTVTSAQKNPTAFYLCASSIDRDQPQHFGDGTRLSIL.

The chain recombines TRBV29-1 with TRBJ2-3, with TRBD1 matching over 7 bases. The V gene's germline CDR1 is SQVTM and CDR2 ANQGSEA. The CDR3 sequence is 14 residues long. The J segment lost 2 bases and the V segment lost 4 bases, leaving 6 bases of the junction unmatched. The DNA for the CDR3 is TGCAGCGTTGCGACAGGGAGTAACACAGATACGCAGTATTTT. This sequence encodes CSVATGSNTDTQYF.

The chain links TRBV30 to TRBJ1-2; D uncertain. CDR3 length equals 13 residues. The germline V gene has CDR1 GTSNPN and CDR2 SVGIG (reference sequence). Trimming pared 0 bases from V and 4 bases from J, leaving 9 bases between. CDR3: CAWSVELSYGYTF. CDR3 in DNA: TGTGCCTGGAGTGTAGAGTTGTCCTATGGCTACACCTTC.

The chain recombines TRBV2 with TRBJ2-2; no reliable D call. V gave up 6 bases and J gave up 2 bases, with 4 bases separating them. Germline-derived CDR1 and CDR2 are SNHLY and FYNNEI. The CDR3 extends over 12 amino acids. The CDR3 loop reads CASRRNTGELFF. CDR3 sequence (DNA): TGTGCCAGCAGACGAAACACCGGGGAGCTGTTTTTT.